This record looks at one T cell receptor beta chain sequence and its context. Its antigen is currently unknown. These data are taken from a study of CD8 T cells in ankylosing spondylitis. Overall study results and limits: Blood from ankylosing spondylitis patients appeared to carry a characteristic roughly 8-variant TCR beta motif.

CDR3 length: 14 amino acids. The germline CDR1 and CDR2 sequences are MDHEN and SYDVKM. V was cut by 5 bases and J by 3 bases, with 10 bases left in between. Each CDR3 protein gets one entry after TCRdb re-called the 5' RACE reads with MiXCR. This sample has more than 500,000 distinct CDR3 sequences; about 5.7% occur once, and the top ten carry approximately 3.5%. Sequencing used blood, either unsorted or a sorted T cell fraction (not recorded which). J is TRBJ1-4 and V is TRBV28; D may be TRBD1 (5 bases). This clonotype was sampled from a male donor with ankylosing spondylitis. CDR3 sequence reads: CASSRQSSNEKLFF. CDR3 nucleotides: TGTGCCAGCAGTCGACAGTCTTCTAATGAAAAACTGTTTTTT.